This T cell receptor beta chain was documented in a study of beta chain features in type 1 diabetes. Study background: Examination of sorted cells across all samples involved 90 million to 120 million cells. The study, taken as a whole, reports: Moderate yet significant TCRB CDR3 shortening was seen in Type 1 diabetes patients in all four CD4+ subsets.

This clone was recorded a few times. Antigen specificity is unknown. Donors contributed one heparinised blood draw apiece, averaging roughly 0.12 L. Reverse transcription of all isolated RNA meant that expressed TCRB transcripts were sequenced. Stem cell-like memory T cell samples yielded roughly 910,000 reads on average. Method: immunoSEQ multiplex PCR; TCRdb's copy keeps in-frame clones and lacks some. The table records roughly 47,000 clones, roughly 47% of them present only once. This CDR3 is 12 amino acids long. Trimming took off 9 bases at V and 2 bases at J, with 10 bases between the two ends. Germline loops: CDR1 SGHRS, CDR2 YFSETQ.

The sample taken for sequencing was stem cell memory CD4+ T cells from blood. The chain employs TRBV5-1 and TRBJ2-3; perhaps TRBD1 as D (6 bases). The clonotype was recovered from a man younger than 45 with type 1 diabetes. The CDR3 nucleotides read TGCGCCACCGGACAGAACACAGATACGCAGTATTTT. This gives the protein CATGQNTDTQYF.